Shown below are 15 T cell receptor beta chains from a single sample sequenced in a study of OX40 agonist ivuxolimab in advanced cancers. The repertoire was sequenced with immunoSEQ multiplex PCR; TCRdb's copy has only in-frame clones and lacks some. The sample contains 75,000 to 85,000 clones, roughly 87% of which appear only once. The material was CD4+ or CD8+ T cells sorted from blood, obtained in a trial of the OX40 agonist ivuxolimab. The origin of the receptors is an adult with an advanced solid tumor such as melanoma, head and neck, liver or kidney cancer.

J is TRBJ2-2 and V is TRBV6-5, with D perhaps matching TRBD2 (5 bases). Germline V CDR1 and CDR2: MNHEY, SVGAGI. The length of the CDR3 is 12 residues. Trimming removed 11 bases at V and 4 bases at J, with 11 bases between. Written as DNA, the CDR3 is TGTGCCGCCCGGGAAGCCACCGGGGAGCTGTTTTTT. Its translation: CAAREATGELFF.

The J gene is TRBJ2-3, the V gene TRBV6-5; D perhaps matches TRBD2 (5 bases). CDR3 length: 15 amino acids. Germline loops: CDR1 MNHEY, CDR2 SVGAGI. The ends were cut back, 5 bases at V and 0 bases at J, with 12 bases in the middle. The CDR3 loop is CASSRTWESTDTQYF. The DNA for the CDR3 is TGTGCCAGCAGTCGTACTTGGGAGAGCACAGATACGCAGTATTTT.

In this sample, this clone turned up a few times. This chain connects TRBV10-2 to TRBJ2-2; D is perhaps TRBD1 (5 bases). V shed 4 bases and J shed 3 bases, with 12 bases lying between them. The CDR3 is made up of 15 amino acids. Germline CDR1 is WSHSY and CDR2 is SAAADI. The CDR3 loop is CASSVRQSYTGELFF. As DNA, the CDR3 is TGCGCCAGCAGTGTAAGACAGTCTTACACCGGGGAGCTGTTTTTT.

This sequence joins TRBV27 and TRBJ2-7; D unresolved. Deletions cut 8 bases from V and 5 bases from J, with 7 bases between. The CDR3 has 10 amino acids. CDR1 and CDR2 (germline): MNHEY, SMNVEV (reference sequence). The CDR3: CASQLDEQYF. The CDR3 DNA reads as TGTGCCAGCCAGCTTGACGAGCAGTACTTC.

The chain recombines TRBV7-9 with TRBJ2-7, with D perhaps given as TRBD1 or TRBD2 (5 bases each). This CDR3 region has 15 residues. V was clipped by 3 bases and J by 2 bases, with 14 bases between them. Germline values: CDR1 SEHNR, CDR2 FQNEAQ (reference sequence). CDR3 DNA: TGTGCCAGCAGCTTCATCGGGGACGAGGCCTACGAGCAGTACTTC. Translating gives CASSFIGDEAYEQYF.

The chain joins TRBV20-1 to TRBJ2-1; D is perhaps TRBD2 (5 bases). Germline CDR1 and CDR2: DFQATT and SNEGSKA (reference sequence). The CDR3 is 10 amino acids. The V end was cut by 7 bases, the J end by 9 bases, with 10 bases between. The CDR3 here is CSVLAGEQFF. The CDR3 DNA follows: TGCAGTGTACTCGCGGGTGAGCAGTTCTTC.

This clone came up once. This chain links TRBV11-2 with TRBJ2-7, with 7 positions matching TRBD2. From germline, CDR1 is SGHAT and CDR2 FQNNGV. J was trimmed by 0 bases and V by 5 bases; bases with no gene match: 7. The CDR3 is 15 residues long. The CDR3, as DNA: TGTGCCAGCAGCCCCTGGTCGGGGGGCTCCTACGAGCAGTACTTC. Protein: CASSPWSGGSYEQYF.

This chain connects TRBV27 to TRBJ2-5; D uncertain. Germline V lookup: CDR1 MNHEY, CDR2 SMNVEV (reference sequence). Trimming removed 4 bases from V and 5 bases from J, with 11 bases in between. CDR3 length equals 13 residues. The chain's CDR3 is CASSYRSRETQYF. CDR3 nucleotides: TGTGCCAGCAGTTATCGAAGTAGGGAGACCCAGTACTTC.

The J gene is TRBJ2-7, the V gene TRBV28; D gene ambiguous. This CDR3 region has 12 residues. Trimming took off 4 bases at V and 6 bases at J, with 10 bases between the two ends. Looked up from germline, CDR1 is MDHEN and CDR2 is SYDVKM. CDR3 nucleotides: TGTGCCAGCAGTTCCTCGATAGCCGAGCAGTACTTC. This codes for CASSSSIAEQYF.

The J gene is TRBJ2-1, the V gene TRBV6-4, with 10 nucleotides matching TRBD2. Germline CDR1 reads MRHNA; CDR2 reads SNTAGT. The V gene end was trimmed by 7 bases and the J gene end by 9 bases; junction bases not matched to a gene: 12. The CDR3 is 15 amino acids. The CDR3 sequence: CASKGWASGRGEQFF. The CDR3 DNA follows: TGTGCCAGCAAGGGATGGGCTAGCGGGAGAGGTGAGCAGTTCTTC.

The CDR3 loop reads CASSFIRTSNTEAFF. In DNA form, the CDR3 reads TGTGCCAGCAGCTTTATCAGGACGTCGAACACTGAAGCTTTCTTT. The chain couples TRBV7-2 to TRBJ1-1; D not certain. The CDR3 is 15 residues long. In germline, CDR1 is SGHTA, CDR2 FQGNSA. V gave up 3 bases and J gave up 1 base, with 12 bases separating them. Full variable domain (rest looked up from reference TRBV7-2 and TRBJ1-1): GAGVSQSPSNKVTEKGKDVELRCDPISGHTALYWYRQSLGQGLEFLIYFQGNSAPDKSGLPSDRFSAERTGGSVSTLTIQRTQQEDSAVYLCASSFIRTSNTEAFFGQGTRLTVV.

The chain links TRBV7-2 to TRBJ1-2; TRBD1 aligns across 8 bases. Unmatched junction bases numbered 7, after V lost 2 bases and J lost 8 bases. Germline V CDR1 and CDR2: SGHTA, FQGNSA. The CDR3 sequence is 14 residues long. CDR3 bases: TGTGCCAGCAGCTTAACACAGGGGGTAGAAGGCTACACCTTC. Residues: CASSLTQGVEGYTF.

The chain uses TRBV4-3 and TRBJ1-5; 9 positions match TRBD1. Trimming cost V 1 base and J 4 bases; bases outside gene matches: 5. Germline V CDR1 and CDR2: LGHNA, YSLEER. There are 16 residues in the CDR3. CDR3 amino acids: CASSQARTGVNQPQHF. The CDR3 bases are TGCGCCAGCAGCCAAGCGAGGACAGGGGTAAATCAGCCCCAGCATTTT.

The chain recombines TRBV5-5 with TRBJ2-7; D is perhaps TRBD2 (6 bases). This CDR3 contains 14 residues. The ends were cut back, 0 bases at V and 4 bases at J, with 11 bases in the middle. Germline-derived CDR1 and CDR2 are SGHKS and YYEKEE (reference sequence). This chain's CDR3 is CASSLDPGRYEQYF. For the CDR3, the DNA is TGTGCCAGCAGCTTGGATCCAGGGAGGTACGAGCAGTACTTC.

This chain uses TRBV6-1 with TRBJ2-7; D not resolved. Trimming left V 1 base short and J 4 bases short, with 11 bases between. Germline CDR1 is MNHNS and CDR2 is SASEGT. The CDR3 covers 14 residues. CDR3 in DNA: TGTGCCAGCAGTGAAGACGGACCTAGATACGAGCAGTACTTC. This gives the protein CASSEDGPRYEQYF.